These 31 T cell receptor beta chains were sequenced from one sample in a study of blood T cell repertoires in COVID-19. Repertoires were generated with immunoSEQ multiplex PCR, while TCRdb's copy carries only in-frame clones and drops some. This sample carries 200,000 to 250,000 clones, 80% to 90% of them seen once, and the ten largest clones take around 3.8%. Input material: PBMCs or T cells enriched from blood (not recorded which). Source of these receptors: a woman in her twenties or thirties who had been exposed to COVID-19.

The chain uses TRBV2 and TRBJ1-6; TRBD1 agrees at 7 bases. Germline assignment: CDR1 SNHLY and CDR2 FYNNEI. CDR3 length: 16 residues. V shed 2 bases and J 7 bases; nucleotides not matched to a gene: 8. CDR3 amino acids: CASSELGGQRNSPLHF. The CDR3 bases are TGTGCCAGCAGTGAATTGGGGGGACAGAGAAATTCACCCCTCCACTTT.

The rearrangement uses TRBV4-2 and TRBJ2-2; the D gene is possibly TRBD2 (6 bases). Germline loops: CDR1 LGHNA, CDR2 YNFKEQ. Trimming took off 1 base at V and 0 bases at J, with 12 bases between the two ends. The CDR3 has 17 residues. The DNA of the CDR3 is TGTGCCAGCAGCCAAGGCGAGGGACTTGCGAACACCGGGGAGCTGTTTTTT. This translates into CASSQGEGLANTGELFF.

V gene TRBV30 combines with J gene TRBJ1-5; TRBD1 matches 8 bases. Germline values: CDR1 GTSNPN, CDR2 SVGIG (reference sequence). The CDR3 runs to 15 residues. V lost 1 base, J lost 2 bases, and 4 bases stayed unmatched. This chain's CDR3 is CAWSGPGQGNQPQHF. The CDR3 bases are TGTGCCTGGAGTGGACCGGGACAGGGCAATCAGCCCCAGCATTTT.

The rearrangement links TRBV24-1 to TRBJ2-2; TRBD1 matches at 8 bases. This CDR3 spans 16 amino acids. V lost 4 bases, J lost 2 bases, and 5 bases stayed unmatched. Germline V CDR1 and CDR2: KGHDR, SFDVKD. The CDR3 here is CATSDPDRGNTGELFF. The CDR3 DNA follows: TGTGCCACCAGTGACCCAGACAGGGGCAACACCGGGGAGCTGTTTTTT.

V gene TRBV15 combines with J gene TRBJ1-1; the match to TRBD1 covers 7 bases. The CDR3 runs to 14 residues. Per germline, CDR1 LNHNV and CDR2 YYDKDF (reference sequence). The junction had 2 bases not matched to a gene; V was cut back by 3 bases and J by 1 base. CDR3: CATSRNRGNTEAFF. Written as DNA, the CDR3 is TGTGCCACCAGCAGGAACAGGGGGAACACTGAAGCTTTCTTT.

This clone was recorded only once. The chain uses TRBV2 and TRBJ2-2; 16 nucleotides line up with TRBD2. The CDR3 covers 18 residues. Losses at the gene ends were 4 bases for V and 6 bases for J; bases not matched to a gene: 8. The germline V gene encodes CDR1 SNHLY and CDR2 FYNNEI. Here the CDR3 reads CASSAGLAGGSGAGELFF. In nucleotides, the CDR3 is TGTGCCAGCAGTGCGGGACTAGCGGGAGGGAGTGGTGCCGGGGAGCTGTTTTTT.

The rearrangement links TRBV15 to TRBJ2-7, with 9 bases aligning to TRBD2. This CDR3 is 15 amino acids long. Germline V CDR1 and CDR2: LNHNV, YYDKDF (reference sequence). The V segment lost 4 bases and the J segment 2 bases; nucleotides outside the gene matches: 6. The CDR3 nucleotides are TGTGCCACCAGCACCGTTGGCGGGAGGGCCTACGAGCAGTACTTC. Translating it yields CATSTVGGRAYEQYF.

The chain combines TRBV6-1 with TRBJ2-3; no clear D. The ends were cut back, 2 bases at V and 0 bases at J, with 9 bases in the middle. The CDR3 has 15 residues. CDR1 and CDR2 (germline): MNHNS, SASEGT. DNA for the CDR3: TGTGCCAGCAGTGAAATGAGGTTTAGCACAGATACGCAGTATTTT. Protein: CASSEMRFSTDTQYF.

CDR3 loop: CASSPQGYEQYF. The CDR3 nucleotides read TGTGCCAGCAGCCCACAGGGCTACGAGCAGTACTTC. The chain has TRBV27 and TRBJ2-7; a possible D gene is TRBD1 (6 bases). V was clipped by 6 bases and J by 3 bases, with 9 bases between them. CDR1 is MNHEY, CDR2 SMNVEV, per germline (reference sequence). The CDR3 is 12 residues long.

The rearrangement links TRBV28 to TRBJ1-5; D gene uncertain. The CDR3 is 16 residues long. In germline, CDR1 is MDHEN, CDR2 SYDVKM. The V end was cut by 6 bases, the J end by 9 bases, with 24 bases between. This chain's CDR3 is CASSLTGTSLLVPQHF. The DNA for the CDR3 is TGTGCCAGCAGCCTGACGGGAACATCTCTCCTCGTGCCCCAGCATTTT.

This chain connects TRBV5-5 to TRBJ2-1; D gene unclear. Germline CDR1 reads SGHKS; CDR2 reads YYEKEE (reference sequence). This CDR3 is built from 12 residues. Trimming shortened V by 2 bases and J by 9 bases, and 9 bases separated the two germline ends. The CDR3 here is CASSFMSVEQFF. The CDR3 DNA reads TGTGCCAGCAGCTTTATGTCCGTTGAGCAGTTCTTC.

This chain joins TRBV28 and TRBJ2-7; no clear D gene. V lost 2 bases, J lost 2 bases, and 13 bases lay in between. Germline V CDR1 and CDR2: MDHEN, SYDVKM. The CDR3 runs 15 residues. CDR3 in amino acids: CASSLAAVFTYEQYF. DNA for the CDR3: TGTGCCAGCAGTTTAGCCGCGGTATTCACCTACGAGCAGTACTTC.

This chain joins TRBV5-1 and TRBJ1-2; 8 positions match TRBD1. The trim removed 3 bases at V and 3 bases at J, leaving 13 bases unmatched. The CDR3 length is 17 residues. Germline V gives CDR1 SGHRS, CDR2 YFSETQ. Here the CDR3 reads CASSWRYTGTGHYGYTF. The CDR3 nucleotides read TGCGCCAGCAGCTGGAGATATACCGGGACAGGACACTATGGCTACACCTTC. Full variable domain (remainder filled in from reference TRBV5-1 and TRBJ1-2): KAGVTQTPRYLIKTRGQQVTLSCSPISGHRSVSWYQQTPGQGLQFLFEYFSETQRNKGNFPGRFSGRQFSNSRSEMNVSTLELGDSALYLCASSWRYTGTGHYGYTFGSGTRLTVV.

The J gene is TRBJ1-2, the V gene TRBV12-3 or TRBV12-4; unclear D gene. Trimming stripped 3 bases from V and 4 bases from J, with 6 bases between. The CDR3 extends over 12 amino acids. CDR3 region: CASSFSSYGYTF. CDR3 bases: TGTGCCAGCAGTTTTAGTAGCTATGGCTACACCTTC.

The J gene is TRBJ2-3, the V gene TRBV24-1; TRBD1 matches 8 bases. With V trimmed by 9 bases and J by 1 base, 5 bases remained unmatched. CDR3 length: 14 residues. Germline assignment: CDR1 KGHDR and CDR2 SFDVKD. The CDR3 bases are TGTGCCACCGGACAGGGACTCGGCACAGATACGCAGTATTTT. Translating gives CATGQGLGTDTQYF.

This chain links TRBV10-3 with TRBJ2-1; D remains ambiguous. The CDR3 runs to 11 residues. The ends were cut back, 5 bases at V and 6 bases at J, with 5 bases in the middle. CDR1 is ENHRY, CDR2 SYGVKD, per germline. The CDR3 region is CAISSGNEQFF. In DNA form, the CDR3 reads TGTGCCATCAGTTCGGGCAATGAGCAGTTCTTC.

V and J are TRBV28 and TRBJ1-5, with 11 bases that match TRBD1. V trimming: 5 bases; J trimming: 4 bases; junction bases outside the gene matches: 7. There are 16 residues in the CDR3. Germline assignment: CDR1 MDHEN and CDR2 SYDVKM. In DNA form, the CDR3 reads TGTGCCAGCAGTCTATTGGGGACAGGGGGAAATCAGCCCCAGCATTTT. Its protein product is CASSLLGTGGNQPQHF.

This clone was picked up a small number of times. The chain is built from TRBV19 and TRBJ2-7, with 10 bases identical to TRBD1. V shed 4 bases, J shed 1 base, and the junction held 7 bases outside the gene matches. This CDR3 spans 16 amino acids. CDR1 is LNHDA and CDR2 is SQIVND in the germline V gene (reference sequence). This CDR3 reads CASSSYRDRGSYEQYF. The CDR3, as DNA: TGTGCCAGTAGTAGCTACCGGGACAGGGGATCCTACGAGCAGTACTTC.

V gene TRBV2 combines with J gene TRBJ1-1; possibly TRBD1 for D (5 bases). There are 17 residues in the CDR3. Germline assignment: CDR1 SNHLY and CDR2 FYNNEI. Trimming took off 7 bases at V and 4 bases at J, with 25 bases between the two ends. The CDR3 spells CASTGRGGLSSLTEAFF. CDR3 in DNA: TGTGCCAGCACGGGTAGGGGAGGGCTTTCTAGTCTCACTGAAGCTTTCTTT.

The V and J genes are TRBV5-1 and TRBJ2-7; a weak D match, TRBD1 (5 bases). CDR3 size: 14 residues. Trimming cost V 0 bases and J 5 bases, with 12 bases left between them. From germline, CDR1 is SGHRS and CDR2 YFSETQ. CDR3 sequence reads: CASSLEQGVDEQYF. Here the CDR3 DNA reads TGCGCCAGCAGCTTGGAGCAGGGCGTCGACGAGCAGTACTTC.

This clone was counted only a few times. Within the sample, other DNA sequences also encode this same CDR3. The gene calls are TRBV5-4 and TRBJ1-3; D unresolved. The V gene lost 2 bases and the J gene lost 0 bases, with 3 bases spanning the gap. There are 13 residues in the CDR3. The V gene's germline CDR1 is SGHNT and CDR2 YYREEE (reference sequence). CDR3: CASSFRSGNTIYF. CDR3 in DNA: TGTGCCAGCAGCTTCCGCTCTGGAAACACCATATATTTT.

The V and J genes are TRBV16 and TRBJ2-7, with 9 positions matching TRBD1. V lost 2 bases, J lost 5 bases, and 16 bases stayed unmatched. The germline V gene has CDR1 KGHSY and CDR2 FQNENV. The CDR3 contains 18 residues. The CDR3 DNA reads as TGTGCCAGCAGCCAAGGGCCATTCCTCGGGACAGGGTCCCACGAGCAGTACTTC. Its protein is CASSQGPFLGTGSHEQYF.

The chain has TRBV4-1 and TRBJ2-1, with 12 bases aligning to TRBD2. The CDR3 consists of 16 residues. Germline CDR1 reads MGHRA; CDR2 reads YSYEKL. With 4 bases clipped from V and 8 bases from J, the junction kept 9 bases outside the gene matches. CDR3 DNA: TGCGCCAGCAGCCCGTCGACTAGCGGGAGAGTCCATGAGCAGTTCTTC. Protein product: CASSPSTSGRVHEQFF.

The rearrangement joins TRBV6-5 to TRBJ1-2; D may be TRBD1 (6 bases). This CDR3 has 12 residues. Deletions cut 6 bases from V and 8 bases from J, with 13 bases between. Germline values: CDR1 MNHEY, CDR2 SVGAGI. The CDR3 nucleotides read TGTGCCAGCAGGTTGGGGGCGAGCGGCTACACCTTC. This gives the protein CASRLGASGYTF.

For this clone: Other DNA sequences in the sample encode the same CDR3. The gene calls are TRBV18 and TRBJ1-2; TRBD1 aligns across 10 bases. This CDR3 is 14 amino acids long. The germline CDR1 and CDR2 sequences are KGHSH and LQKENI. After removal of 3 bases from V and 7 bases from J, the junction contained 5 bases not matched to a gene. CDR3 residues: CASSPPGTGVGYTF. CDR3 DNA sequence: TGTGCCAGCTCACCCCCCGGGACAGGGGTTGGCTACACCTTC.

The CDR3: CASSRSAGQVAGNTIYF. DNA for the CDR3: TGTGCCAGCTCAAGAAGTGCGGGACAGGTGGCTGGAAACACCATATATTTT. The V and J genes are TRBV18 and TRBJ1-3; 8 bases align to TRBD1. The trim removed 5 bases at V and 2 bases at J, leaving 11 bases unmatched. From germline, CDR1 is KGHSH and CDR2 LQKENI. This CDR3 comprises 17 residues.

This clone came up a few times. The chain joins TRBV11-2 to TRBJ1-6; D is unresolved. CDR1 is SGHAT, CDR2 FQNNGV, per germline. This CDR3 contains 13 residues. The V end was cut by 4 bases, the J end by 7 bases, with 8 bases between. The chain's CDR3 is CASSSGLNSPLHF. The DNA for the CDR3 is TGTGCCAGCAGCTCCGGGTTGAATTCACCCCTCCACTTT. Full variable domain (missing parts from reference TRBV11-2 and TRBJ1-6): EAGVAQSPRYKIIEKRQSVAFWCNPISGHATLYWYQQILGQGPKLLIQFQNNGVVDDSQLPKDRFSAERLKGVDSTLKIQPAKLEDSAVYLCASSSGLNSPLHFGNGTRLTVT.

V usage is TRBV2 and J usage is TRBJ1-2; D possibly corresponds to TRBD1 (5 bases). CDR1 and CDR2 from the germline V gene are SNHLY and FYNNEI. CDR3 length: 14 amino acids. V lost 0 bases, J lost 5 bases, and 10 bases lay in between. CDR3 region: CASSEARGIYGYTF. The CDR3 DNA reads TGTGCCAGCAGTGAAGCGCGGGGGATTTATGGCTACACCTTC.

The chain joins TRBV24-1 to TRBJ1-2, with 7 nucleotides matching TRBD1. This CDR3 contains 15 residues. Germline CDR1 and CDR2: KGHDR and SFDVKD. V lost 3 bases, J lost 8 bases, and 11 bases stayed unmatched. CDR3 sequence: CATSDPGTGEEGYTF. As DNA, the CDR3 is TGTGCCACCAGTGATCCCGGAACAGGGGAGGAAGGCTACACCTTC.

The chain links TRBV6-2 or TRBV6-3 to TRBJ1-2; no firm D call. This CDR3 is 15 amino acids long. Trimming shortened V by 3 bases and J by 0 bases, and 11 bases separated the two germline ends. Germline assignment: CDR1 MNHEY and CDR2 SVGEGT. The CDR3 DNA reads TGTGCCAGCAGTTATATCGTCCGTTCTAACTATGGCTACACCTTC. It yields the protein CASSYIVRSNYGYTF.

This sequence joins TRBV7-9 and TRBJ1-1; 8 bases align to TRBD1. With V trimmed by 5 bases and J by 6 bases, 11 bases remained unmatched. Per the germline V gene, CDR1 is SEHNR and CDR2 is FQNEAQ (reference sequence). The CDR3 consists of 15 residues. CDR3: CASSHRDRLHPEAFF. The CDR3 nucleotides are TGTGCCAGCAGCCACCGGGACAGGCTCCACCCTGAAGCTTTCTTT.